The rows below give T cell receptor beta chains drawn from one sample of a study of T cells in Graves' hyperthyroidism and ophthalmopathy. One entry per CDR3 protein results from TCRdb running MiXCR on the multiplex PCR reads. In the table there are 300,000 to 500,000 distinct CDR3 sequences, roughly 13% of which are singletons. The source material was blood. These receptors were taken from a man in his fifties or sixties with Graves' ophthalmopathy. The CDR3 runs from the conserved cysteine through the conserved F or W. Fields, in order: V gene, CDR3 length, J gene, clone size, D gene, CDR3 protein, CDR3 DNA. A D gene is named only where the DNA matches it firmly. Only some rows state a clone size, as once, few, many or a class for expanded clones.

v_call: TRBV7-2
cdr3_length: 16
j_call: TRBJ1-2
clone_size: many
d_call: TRBD1
cdr3_aa: CASSLRAGQGAHGYTF
cdr3_nt: TGTGCCAGCAGCTTAAGGGCTGGACAGGGAGCTCATGGCTACACCTTC

v_call: TRBV6-6
cdr3_length: 16
j_call: TRBJ2-1
clone_size: many
d_call: TRBD1
cdr3_aa: CASSYSVGTGGDEQFF
cdr3_nt: TGTGCCAGCAGTTACTCGGTCGGGACAGGGGGCGATGAGCAGTTCTTC

v_call: TRBV6-1
cdr3_length: 18
j_call: TRBJ1-1
clone_size: few
d_call: TRBD1
cdr3_aa: CASSQLHRDRGVNTEAFF
cdr3_nt: TGTGCCAGCAGCCAACTCCACCGGGACAGGGGTGTGAACACTGAAGCTTTCTTT

v_call: TRBV11-2
cdr3_length: 12
j_call: TRBJ2-1
clone_size: many
d_call: .
cdr3_aa: CASRKLAGEQFF
cdr3_nt: TGTGCCAGCAGAAAACTAGCTGGTGAGCAGTTCTTC

v_call: TRBV27
cdr3_length: 13
j_call: TRBJ2-7
clone_size: many
d_call: .
cdr3_aa: CATINQGSYEQYF
cdr3_nt: TGTGCCACCATCAACCAGGGGTCGTACGAGCAGTACTTC

v_call: TRBV12-3/TRBV12-4
cdr3_length: 14
j_call: TRBJ2-7
clone_size: .
d_call: TRBD2
cdr3_aa: CASSLGVSGRRQYF
cdr3_nt: TGTGCCAGCAGTTTAGGGGTTAGCGGGAGACGGCAGTACTTC

v_call: TRBV18
cdr3_length: 11
j_call: TRBJ2-1
clone_size: .
d_call: .
cdr3_aa: CASPKSVGEFF
cdr3_nt: TGTGCCAGCCCCAAATCGGTTGGTGAGTTCTTC

v_call: TRBV5-1
cdr3_length: 16
j_call: TRBJ1-1
clone_size: many
d_call: TRBD1
cdr3_aa: CASSSSGTGGYTEAFF
cdr3_nt: TGCGCCAGCAGCTCCTCCGGGACAGGGGGATACACTGAAGCTTTCTTT

v_call: TRBV7-9
cdr3_length: 15
j_call: TRBJ2-5
clone_size: few
d_call: .
cdr3_aa: CASSFPGGGQETQYF
cdr3_nt: TGTGCCAGCAGCTTTCCCGGGGGCGGCCAAGAGACCCAGTACTTC

v_call: TRBV20-1
cdr3_length: 15
j_call: TRBJ2-1
clone_size: .
d_call: TRBD2
cdr3_aa: CSARPLTSGYNEQFF
cdr3_nt: TGCAGTGCTAGACCATTAACTAGCGGGTACAATGAGCAGTTCTTC

v_call: TRBV28
cdr3_length: 17
j_call: TRBJ2-1
clone_size: many
d_call: TRBD2
cdr3_aa: CASSRIGLSGIDNEQFF
cdr3_nt: TGTGCCAGCAGTAGGATTGGTCTTAGCGGGATTGACAATGAGCAGTTCTTC

v_call: TRBV2
cdr3_length: 15
j_call: TRBJ2-3
clone_size: many
d_call: .
cdr3_aa: CASSDSGWTTDTQYF
cdr3_nt: TGTGCCAGCAGTGATAGTGGGTGGACCACAGATACGCAGTATTTT

v_call: TRBV6-5
cdr3_length: 15
j_call: TRBJ1-2
clone_size: many
d_call: .
cdr3_aa: CASSYVGLDARGYTF
cdr3_nt: TGTGCCAGCAGTTACGTGGGACTGGACGCTAGGGGCTACACCTTC

v_call: TRBV7-9
cdr3_length: 13
j_call: TRBJ2-7
clone_size: .
d_call: TRBD2
cdr3_aa: CASSLAGGNEQYF
cdr3_nt: TGTGCTAGCAGCTTAGCGGGCGGGAACGAGCAGTACTTC

v_call: TRBV11-2
cdr3_length: 15
j_call: TRBJ2-1
clone_size: .
d_call: .
cdr3_aa: CASSPRDGPGNEQFF
cdr3_nt: TGTGCCAGCAGCCCCCGGGACGGCCCAGGGAATGAGCAGTTCTTC

v_call: TRBV12-3/TRBV12-4
cdr3_length: 13
j_call: TRBJ2-1
clone_size: few
d_call: .
cdr3_aa: CASSLRRVNEQFF
cdr3_nt: TGTGCCAGCAGCTTAAGACGGGTCAATGAGCAGTTCTTC

v_call: TRBV5-1
cdr3_length: 15
j_call: TRBJ2-7
clone_size: many
d_call: .
cdr3_aa: CASSWGGAGSYEQYF
cdr3_nt: TGCGCCAGCAGCTGGGGGGGGGCAGGGTCCTACGAGCAGTACTTC

v_call: TRBV6-2/TRBV6-3
cdr3_length: 15
j_call: TRBJ2-5
clone_size: many
d_call: .
cdr3_aa: CASSYSKGHRETQYF
cdr3_nt: TGTGCCAGCAGTTACTCGAAAGGACACAGAGAGACCCAGTACTTC